The 9 T cell receptor beta chains below were found in one sample sequenced in a study of Tregs in tolerant kidney transplant recipients. The table came from immunoSEQ multiplex PCR; TCRdb's copy has only in-frame clones and leaves some out. Here the sample spans some 74,000 clones, around 93% being singletons. The sequences come from Tregs from blood, collected before the transplant. The origin of the receptors is a human donor who received a combined kidney and bone marrow transplant.

CDR3 nucleotide sequence: TGTGCCAGCAGCGTCTCTACTACAGGGGTCGAGCAGTACTTC. Translation gives CASSVSTTGVEQYF. The chain joins TRBV9 to TRBJ2-7; 7 bases map to TRBD1. After removal of 2 bases from V and 6 bases from J, the junction contained 8 bases not matched to a gene. The CDR3 is 14 residues long. The germline gives CDR1 SGDLS, CDR2 YYNGEE.

This chain uses TRBV7-2 with TRBJ2-7, with D unresolved. Trimming left V 1 base short and J 2 bases short, with 12 bases between. The CDR3 runs to 15 residues. The V gene's germline CDR1 is SGHTA and CDR2 FQGNSA. The CDR3 loop is CASSLVIGPTYEQYF. DNA for the CDR3: TGTGCCAGCAGCTTAGTGATTGGCCCAACCTACGAGCAGTACTTC.

The chain carries TRBV6-6 and TRBJ2-7; 12 bases line up with TRBD1. The CDR3 extends over 15 amino acids. Germline lookup yields CDR1 MNHNY and CDR2 SVGAGI (reference sequence). After removal of 6 bases from V and 11 bases from J, the junction contained 14 bases not matched to a gene. The CDR3 sequence: CASREPGTGGFQEYF. The CDR3 region has the DNA TGTGCCAGCAGAGAACCCGGGACAGGGGGCTTTCAGGAGTACTTC.

The count of this clone is one. The genes are TRBV5-1 and TRBJ2-7; 12 positions match TRBD2. V trimming: 2 bases; J trimming: 5 bases; junction bases outside the gene matches: 14. The CDR3 covers 18 residues. The germline V gene encodes CDR1 SGHRS and CDR2 YFSETQ. Here the CDR3 DNA reads TGCGCCAGCAGCTTTGAGACTAGCGGGAGAGTTAAGACCCACGAGCAGTACTTC. Amino acids: CASSFETSGRVKTHEQYF.

The chain is built from TRBV5-1 and TRBJ2-1; D is undetermined. Germline CDR1 reads SGHRS; CDR2 reads YFSETQ. The CDR3 has 11 residues. Trimming shortened V by 7 bases and J by 10 bases, and 12 bases separated the two germline ends. CDR3 bases: TGCGCCAGCTCTACGGAGAGGGAGCAGTTCTTC. Its protein product is CASSTEREQFF.

The J gene is TRBJ2-7, the V gene TRBV2; no reliable D call. The CDR3 runs 12 residues. Between the trimmed V and J ends, which lost 6 bases and 2 bases, there was a span of 8 bases. CDR1 is SNHLY and CDR2 is FYNNEI in the germline V gene. The CDR3 protein is CASREYPYEQYF. DNA of the CDR3: TGTGCCAGCAGGGAGTATCCCTACGAGCAGTACTTC.

This clone was observed a single time. The chain couples TRBV18 to TRBJ1-1, with D possibly matching TRBD1 (6 bases). The germline V gene encodes CDR1 KGHSH and CDR2 LQKENI. Trimming cost V 4 bases and J 0 bases, with 9 bases left between them. The CDR3 is 14 amino acids. CDR3 protein: CASSLGQMNTEAFF. The CDR3 region has the DNA TGTGCCAGCTCACTCGGACAGATGAACACTGAAGCTTTCTTT.

The CDR3 coding sequence is TGTGCCAGCAGCCAAGGGAAGCAAGAGACCCAGTACTTC. This encodes CASSQGKQETQYF. The chain joins TRBV4-2 to TRBJ2-5; D ambiguous. This CDR3 contains 13 residues. Germline V gene lookup returns CDR1 LGHNA and CDR2 YNFKEQ. The ends were cut back, 1 base at V and 2 bases at J, with 5 bases in the middle.

The chain links TRBV6-6 to TRBJ2-1; D ambiguous. Looked up from germline, CDR1 is MNHNY and CDR2 is SVGAGI (reference sequence). Trimming removed 4 bases from V and 10 bases from J, with 5 bases in between. This CDR3 has 10 amino acids. The CDR3 DNA reads TGTGCCAGCAGTTCGACGGAGCAGTTCTTC. Protein product: CASSSTEQFF.